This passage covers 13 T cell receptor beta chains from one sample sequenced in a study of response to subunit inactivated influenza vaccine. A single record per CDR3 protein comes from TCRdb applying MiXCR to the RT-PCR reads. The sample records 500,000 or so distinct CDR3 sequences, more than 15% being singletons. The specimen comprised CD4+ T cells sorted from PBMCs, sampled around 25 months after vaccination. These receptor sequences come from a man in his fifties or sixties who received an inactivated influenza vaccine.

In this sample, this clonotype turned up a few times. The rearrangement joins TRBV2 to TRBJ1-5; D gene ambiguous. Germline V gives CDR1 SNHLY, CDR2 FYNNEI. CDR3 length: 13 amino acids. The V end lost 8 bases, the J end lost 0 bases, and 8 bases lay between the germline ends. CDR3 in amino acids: CASDWRSNQPQHF. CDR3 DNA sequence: TGTGCCAGCGATTGGCGTAGCAATCAGCCCCAGCATTTT.

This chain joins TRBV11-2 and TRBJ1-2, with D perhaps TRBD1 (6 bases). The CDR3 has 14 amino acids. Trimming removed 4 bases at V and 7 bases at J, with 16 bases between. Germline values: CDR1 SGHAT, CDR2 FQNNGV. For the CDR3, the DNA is TGTGCCAGCAGCTCGGGCCAGGGGTTGGGTGGCTACACCTTC. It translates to CASSSGQGLGGYTF.

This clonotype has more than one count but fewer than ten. DNA for the CDR3: TGTGCCTGGGACGACTGGATAAACTACGAGCAGTACTTC. It yields the protein CAWDDWINYEQYF. The genes are TRBV30 and TRBJ2-7, with no clear D. Germline CDR1 is GTSNPN and CDR2 is SVGIG (reference sequence). The V end was cut by 5 bases, the J end by 3 bases, with 14 bases between. The CDR3 covers 13 residues.

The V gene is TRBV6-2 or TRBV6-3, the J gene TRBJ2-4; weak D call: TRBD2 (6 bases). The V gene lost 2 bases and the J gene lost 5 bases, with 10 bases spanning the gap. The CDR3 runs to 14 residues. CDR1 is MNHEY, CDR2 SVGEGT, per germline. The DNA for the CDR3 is TGTGCCAGCAGTTACCTCCCTAGCGAAAACATTCAGTACTTC. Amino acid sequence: CASSYLPSENIQYF.

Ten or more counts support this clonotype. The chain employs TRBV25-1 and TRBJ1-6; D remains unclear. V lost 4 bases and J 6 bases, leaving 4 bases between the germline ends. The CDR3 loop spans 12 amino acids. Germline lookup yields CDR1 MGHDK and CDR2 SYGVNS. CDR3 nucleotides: TGTGCCAGCAGTGGGACTAATTCACCCCTCCACTTT. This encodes CASSGTNSPLHF.

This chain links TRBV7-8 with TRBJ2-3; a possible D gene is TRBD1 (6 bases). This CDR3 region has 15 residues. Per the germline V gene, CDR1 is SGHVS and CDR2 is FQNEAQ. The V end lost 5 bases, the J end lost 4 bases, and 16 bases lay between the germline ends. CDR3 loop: CASSKQGILADTQYF. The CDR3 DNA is TGTGCCAGCAGCAAACAGGGCATTCTGGCAGATACGCAGTATTTT.

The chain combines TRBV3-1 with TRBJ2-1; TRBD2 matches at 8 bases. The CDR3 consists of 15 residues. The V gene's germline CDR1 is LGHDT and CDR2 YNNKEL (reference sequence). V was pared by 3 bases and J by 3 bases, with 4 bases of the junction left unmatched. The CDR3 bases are TGTGCCAGCAGCCATTGGCGGGAGGACTACAATGAGCAGTTCTTC. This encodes CASSHWREDYNEQFF.

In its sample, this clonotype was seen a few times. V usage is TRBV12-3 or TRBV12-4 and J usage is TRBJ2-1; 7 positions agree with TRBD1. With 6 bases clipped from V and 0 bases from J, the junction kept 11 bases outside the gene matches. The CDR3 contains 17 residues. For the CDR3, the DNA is TGTGCCAGCAGCTCTTCGACAGGGACCGTCTCCTACAATGAGCAGTTCTTC. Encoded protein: CASSSSTGTVSYNEQFF.

In DNA, the CDR3 is TGTGCCAGCAGTGCAGGGGCCCCTGAAGCTTTCTTT. It yields the protein CASSAGAPEAFF. The chain couples TRBV5-6 to TRBJ1-1, with D perhaps TRBD1 (6 bases). CDR3 size: 12 residues. The germline CDR1 and CDR2 sequences are SGHDT and YYEEEE. V was shortened by 5 bases and J by 6 bases, with 11 bases between the two germline ends.

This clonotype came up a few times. The CDR3 DNA reads TGTGCCAGCAGTTACTCTCCTAGCGGGGGGATATACAATGAGCAGTTCTTC. Encoded protein: CASSYSPSGGIYNEQFF. The rearrangement joins TRBV6-6 to TRBJ2-1, with 11 bases aligning to TRBD2. This CDR3 spans 17 amino acids. The germline CDR1 and CDR2 sequences are MNHNY and SVGAGI (reference sequence). After removal of 0 bases from V and 4 bases from J, the junction contained 5 bases not matched to a gene.

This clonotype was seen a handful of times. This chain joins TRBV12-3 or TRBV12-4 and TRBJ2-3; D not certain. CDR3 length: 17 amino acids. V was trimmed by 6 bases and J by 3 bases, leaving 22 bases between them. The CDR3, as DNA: TGTGCCAGCAGCTCCCCTATGGGCCCCCACCTTACAGATACGCAGTATTTT. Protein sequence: CASSSPMGPHLTDTQYF.

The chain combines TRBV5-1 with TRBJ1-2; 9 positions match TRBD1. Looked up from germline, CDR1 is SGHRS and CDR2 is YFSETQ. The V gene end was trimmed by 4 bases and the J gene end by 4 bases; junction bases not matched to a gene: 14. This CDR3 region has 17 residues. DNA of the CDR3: TGCGCCAGCAGCCGCGGGGACAGGGCTATCTACGGCTATGGCTACACCTTC. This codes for CASSRGDRAIYGYGYTF. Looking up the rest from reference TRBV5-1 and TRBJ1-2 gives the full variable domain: KAGVTQTPRYLIKTRGQQVTLSCSPISGHRSVSWYQQTPGQGLQFLFEYFSETQRNKGNFPGRFSGRQFSNSRSEMNVSTLELGDSALYLCASSRGDRAIYGYGYTFGSGTRLTVV.

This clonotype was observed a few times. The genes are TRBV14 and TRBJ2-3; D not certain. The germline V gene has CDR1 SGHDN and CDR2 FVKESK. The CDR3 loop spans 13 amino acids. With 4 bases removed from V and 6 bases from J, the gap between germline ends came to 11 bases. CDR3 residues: CASSPRPGDTQYF. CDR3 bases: TGTGCCAGCAGCCCCCGGCCTGGGGATACGCAGTATTTT.